This TCR beta chain appears in the sequencing data of a study of T cells after somatic rescue of genetic block. Trimming cost V 4 bases and J 3 bases; bases outside gene matches: 7. From germline, CDR1 is KGHSH and CDR2 LQKENI. This CDR3 comprises 16 residues. TCRdb's copy holds only in-frame clones and misses some; the assay was immunoSEQ multiplex PCR. The top ten clones hold approximately 15% of a sample with some 15,000 clones, around 70% of them seen once. V usage is TRBV18 and J usage is TRBJ1-2, with TRBD1 matching over 11 bases. This TCR was recovered from a boy under 18. Sequencing was done on a sample of peripheral blood mononuclear cells (PBMCs). The CDR3 DNA reads TGTGCCAGCTCACTCCTCCCGGGACAGGGGGACTATGGCTACACCTTC. This encodes CASSLLPGQGDYGYTF.